Presented here are 5 T cell receptor beta chains from one specimen sequenced in a study of blood T cell repertoires in COVID-19. Only in-frame clones appear in the TCRdb table, and some are missing; sequencing was by immunoSEQ multiplex PCR. The sample includes around 94,000 clones, around nine tenths seen only once; the top ten take more than 1.5%. Sample: peripheral blood. These receptor sequences come from a woman in her forties or fifties with COVID-19, enrolled during active disease.

The gene calls are TRBV19 and TRBJ1-5, with 7 bases lining up with TRBD1. This CDR3 comprises 14 residues. Germline trimming cut 6 bases from V and 0 bases from J; bases unmatched to any gene: 2. Germline-derived CDR1 and CDR2 are LNHDA and SQIVND (reference sequence). The CDR3 DNA reads as TGTGCCAGTAGGACAGGGCCTAGCAATCAGCCCCAGCATTTT. Its translation: CASRTGPSNQPQHF.

The chain couples TRBV6-2 or TRBV6-3 to TRBJ2-3; 8 nucleotides match TRBD1. Germline V CDR1 and CDR2: MNHEY, SVGEGT. The CDR3 length is 15 residues. The J segment lost 4 bases and the V segment lost 6 bases, leaving 9 bases of the junction unmatched. The CDR3 nucleotides read TGTGCCAGCAGCCCTAGGGCCAGGGGGCCAGATACGCAGTATTTT. Residues: CASSPRARGPDTQYF.

The rearrangement uses TRBV5-6 and TRBJ2-1; D gene ambiguous. Germline lookup yields CDR1 SGHDT and CDR2 YYEEEE. Trimming stripped 1 base from V and 6 bases from J, with 11 bases between. The CDR3 length is 14 residues. In nucleotides, the CDR3 is TGTGCCAGCAGCTTGTTTAGTCGTGTCAATGAGCAGTTCTTC. Its protein is CASSLFSRVNEQFF.

This sequence joins TRBV28 and TRBJ1-3; D is undetermined. Between the trimmed V and J ends, which lost 3 bases and 5 bases, there was a span of 11 bases. The germline CDR1 and CDR2 sequences are MDHEN and SYDVKM. The CDR3 has 14 amino acids. Written as DNA, the CDR3 is TGTGCCAGCAGTTTCCAGCGGCGAAGAAACACCATATATTTT. Protein product: CASSFQRRRNTIYF.

V gene TRBV2 combines with J gene TRBJ1-1, with D uncertain. Germline CDR1 reads SNHLY; CDR2 reads FYNNEI. This CDR3 spans 13 amino acids. Trimming stripped 4 bases from V and 5 bases from J, with 11 bases between. The CDR3 here is CASSVGRRTEAFF. In nucleotides, the CDR3 is TGTGCCAGCAGTGTGGGGAGGAGAACTGAAGCTTTCTTT.